The entry below describes one T cell receptor beta chain. This CDR3 is built from 13 residues. This record comes from a study of radiotherapy plus CTLA-4 blockade in lung cancer. This table comes from immunoSEQ multiplex PCR, and its TCRdb copy is limited to in-frame clones, with some not included. The repertoire holds 55,000 to 80,000 clones, around 80% seen once, with under 9% in the top ten. The TCR was taken from a human donor with non-small cell lung cancer who had a complete response to radiotherapy plus ipilimumab. V usage is TRBV21-1 and J usage is TRBJ1-2. TRBV21-1 is designated a pseudogene. This material consisted of peripheral blood, taken from a patient treated with radiotherapy plus ipilimumab. DNA for the CDR3: TGTGCCAGCACCGAAAGCGAAGGGGGGCATAGAACCTTC. Translated: CASTESEGGHRTF.